Listed here are 6 T cell receptor beta chains from one sample, sequenced in a study of blood T cell repertoires in COVID-19. Data came from immunoSEQ multiplex PCR; TCRdb stores just in-frame clones and leaves some out. The sample carries approximately 41,000 clones, under 85% recorded once. The sample consisted of peripheral blood. These receptors were collected from an elderly woman with acute or convalescent COVID-19.

The chain joins TRBV5-1 to TRBJ1-4; weak D call: TRBD1 (5 bases). Germline V gives CDR1 SGHRS, CDR2 YFSETQ. The V gene lost 4 bases and the J gene lost 4 bases, with 14 bases spanning the gap. The CDR3 has 15 residues. The CDR3 coding sequence is TGCGCCAGCAGCCAGGGTGTAGGGATTAATGAAAAACTGTTTTTT. Protein sequence: CASSQGVGINEKLFF. Filled out from reference TRBV5-1 and TRBJ1-4, the complete variable domain reads KAGVTQTPRYLIKTRGQQVTLSCSPISGHRSVSWYQQTPGQGLQFLFEYFSETQRNKGNFPGRFSGRQFSNSRSEMNVSTLELGDSALYLCASSQGVGINEKLFFGSGTQLSVL.

This chain connects TRBV3-1 (or the pseudogene TRBV3-2) to TRBJ1-3; weak D call: TRBD1 (5 bases). With 10 bases removed from V and 2 bases from J, the gap between germline ends came to 15 bases. Per the germline V gene, CDR1 is LGHDT and CDR2 is YNNKEL (reference sequence). The CDR3 has 14 amino acids. The DNA of the CDR3 is TGTGCCACGACGAGGGGAGGGCCTGGAAACACCATATATTTT. This gives the protein CATTRGGPGNTIYF.

This clone was counted once. The chain employs TRBV19 and TRBJ1-2, with D perhaps TRBD1 (6 bases). The V gene's germline CDR1 is LNHDA and CDR2 SQIVND (reference sequence). Trimming pared 6 bases from V and 0 bases from J, leaving 8 bases between. The CDR3 totals 13 residues. As DNA, the CDR3 is TGTGCCAGTAGGGACAGCCCTAACTATGGCTACACCTTC. Protein product: CASRDSPNYGYTF.

This clone has just a few counts. This rearrangement joins TRBV19 to TRBJ1-2; no reliable D call. CDR3 length: 13 residues. Germline V gene lookup returns CDR1 LNHDA and CDR2 SQIVND (reference sequence). V lost 1 base, J lost 6 bases, and 9 bases lay in between. The CDR3 region has the DNA TGTGCCAGTAGTATAGCAACAGATAATGGCTACACCTTC. Amino acid sequence: CASSIATDNGYTF.

This clone was seen a few times. V is TRBV19 and J is TRBJ2-1; 12 bases align to TRBD2. Trimming removed 5 bases from V and 8 bases from J; junction bases left unmatched: 13. The CDR3 length is 17 residues. CDR1 LNHDA and CDR2 SQIVND come from the germline V gene (reference sequence). The CDR3 here is CASSSALLAGGLYEQFF. The CDR3 DNA reads as TGTGCCAGTAGTTCTGCCCTCCTAGCGGGGGGGCTCTATGAGCAGTTCTTC. Full variable domain (remainder filled in from reference TRBV19 and TRBJ2-1): DGGITQSPKYLFRKEGQNVTLSCEQNLNHDAMYWYRQDPGQGLRLIYYSQIVNDFQKGDIAEGYSVSREKKESFPLTVTSAQKNPTAFYLCASSSALLAGGLYEQFFGPGTRLTVL.

The rearrangement uses TRBV2 and TRBJ1-2; 8 bases fit TRBD1. The V gene end was trimmed by 4 bases and the J gene end by 6 bases; junction bases not matched to a gene: 7. Germline CDR1 and CDR2: SNHLY and FYNNEI. The CDR3 is 14 amino acids. This CDR3 is CASSAPGQVNGYTF. The CDR3, as DNA: TGTGCCAGCAGTGCCCCGGGACAGGTGAATGGCTACACCTTC. The whole variable domain, remainder taken from reference TRBV2 and TRBJ1-2, is EPEVTQTPSHQVTQMGQEVILRCVPISNHLYFYWYRQILGQKVEFLVSFYNNEISEKSEIFDDQFSVERPDGSNFTLKIRSTKLEDSAMYFCASSAPGQVNGYTFGSGTRLTVV.